This T cell receptor (beta chain) was obtained from a study of human T cells and chemical hapten exposure. Findings of the study overall: Controls formed significantly fewer large CDR3 similarity clusters than expanded TCRs did.

This sample's time point: patch test 3, about 24 weeks after DPC sensitization. Regarding treatment: therapeutic diphenylcyclopropenone sensitization with weekly scalp DPC. V was pared by 5 bases and J by 1 base, with 11 bases between. The CDR3 loop spans 14 amino acids. The V gene's germline CDR1 is SEHNR and CDR2 FQNEAQ (reference sequence). TCRdb re-called the RACE reads with MiXCR, one entry per CDR3 protein. This sample yields about 190,000 distinct CDR3 sequences, of which 24% are seen a single time; roughly 2.4% belongs to the top ten. Worth noting for this clonotype: The target antigen is unknown.

The sequence derives from a woman aged 40-49 years with alopecia areata. Some clones in this sample may be carry-over from other donors' samples. The specimen comprised whole blood, sampled in connection with sensitization to the hapten diphenylcyclopropenone (DPC). The chain employs TRBV7-9 and TRBJ2-5; D may be TRBD2 (5 bases). Here the CDR3 reads CASSRRGAQETQYF. In DNA, the CDR3 is TGTGCCAGCAGCAGACGGGGTGCCCAAGAGACCCAGTACTTC.